The 25 T cell receptor gamma chains below all came from one sample that was sequenced in a study of γδ T cells in repeated Plasmodium falciparum infection. Gammadelta T cells were flow-sorted from PBMC into Vgamma9/Vdelta2+ and Vdelta2-negative populations for bulk analysis. TCRdb re-identified clones in the multiplex PCR reads via CATT. The sample carries about 15,000 gamma-chain clones, approximately 1.5% recorded once. Sequencing input: gamma-delta T cells from blood. The source is a pool of human donors (malaria-infected and uninfected, not separated).

This clone has ten or more counts. The protein recorded in TCRdb matches a much larger clone and deviates from this DNA's translation at residue 5, suggesting a read error; the protein here is obtained by translating the DNA. This rearrangement joins TRGV9 to TRGJ1 or TRGJ2. No J gene was available from TCRdb, and it was assigned here by a germline match of the DNA. Per germline, CDR1 GITISATS and CDR2 ISYDGTV (reference sequence). V lost 5 bases to trimming and J lost 9 bases; unmatched junction nucleotides: 7. This CDR3 comprises 11 residues. CDR3 sequence (DNA): TGTGCCTTGTGGGCTTGCCCTAAGAAACTCTTT. Protein product: CALWACPKKLF.

This clone is classed as large. This CDR3 is also generated by other DNA sequences in the sample. The V gene is TRGV9, the J gene TRGJP. The CDR3 runs to 16 residues. The V segment lost 0 bases and the J segment 6 bases; nucleotides outside the gene matches: 2. From germline, CDR1 is GITISATS and CDR2 ISYDGTV (reference sequence). The CDR3 bases are TGTGCCTTGTGGGAGGTGCGAGAGTTGGGCAAAAAAATCAAGGTATTT. This encodes CALWEVRELGKKIKVF.

This clone was detected ten times or more. TCRdb's listed protein matches a much larger clone and diverges from this DNA's translation at residue 14, likely through a read error; the protein shown comes from the DNA. The V gene reported is TRGV4; the J gene is uncalled. CDR1 and CDR2 (germline): EGSTGY, YDSYTSSV. This CDR3 region has 16 residues. Here the CDR3 DNA reads TGTGCCACCTGGGATGGGCCTTTGTCCACTGGTTGGTTCGAGATATTT. Its translation: CATWDGPLSTGWFEIF.

In this sample, this clone turned up many times. One base separates it from a far larger clone, so it is likely a read error. V and J are TRGV9 and TRGJ1 or TRGJ2. The V gene end was trimmed by 4 bases and the J gene end by 4 bases; junction bases not matched to a gene: 10. The CDR3 sequence is 14 residues long. Germline assignment: CDR1 GITISATS and CDR2 ISYDGTV (reference sequence). The CDR3, as DNA: TGTGCCTTGTGGGAAGCTCATAACTATTATAAGAAACTCTTT. Translation: CALWEAHNYYKKLF.

Many counts were recorded for this clone. CDR3 region: CATWDGPIRYYKKLF. CDR3 DNA sequence: TGTGCCACCTGGGACGGGCCCATACGATATTATAAGAAACTCTTT. The chain combines TRGV2 with TRGJ1 or TRGJ2. Trimming cost V 0 bases and J 4 bases; bases outside gene matches: 9. The CDR3 is made up of 15 amino acids. From germline, CDR1 is EGSNGY and CDR2 YDSYNSKV.

This clone has at least ten counts. The amino acid sequence in TCRdb belongs to a much larger clone and departs from this DNA's translation at residue 9, likely a sequencing read error; the sequence shown is translated from the DNA. The chain recombines TRGV5 with TRGJP2. TCRdb leaves out the J gene; it was filled in here by matching the DNA to germline. V lost 1 base and J lost 6; bases outside the gene matches: 8. The CDR3 runs 15 residues. Germline V CDR1 and CDR2: VINAFY, YDVSNSKD. In DNA form, the CDR3 reads TGTGCCACCTGGGACAGTTCACGTGGTGATTGGATCAAGACGTTT. Protein: CATWDSSRGDWIKTF.

In its sample, this clone is medium-sized. The chain employs TRGV9 and TRGJ1 or TRGJ2. Germline trimming cut 3 bases from V and 4 bases from J; bases unmatched to any gene: 12. Germline V gene data show CDR1 as GITISATS and CDR2 as ISYDGTV (reference sequence). CDR3 length: 15 residues. CDR3 sequence reads: CALWELPIFYYKKLF. CDR3 nucleotide sequence: TGTGCCTTGTGGGAGTTGCCGATTTTCTATTATAAGAAACTCTTT.

For this clone: The protein in TCRdb stems from a much larger clone and differs at residue 4 from this DNA's translation, likely a read error; here the protein is translated from the DNA. Other DNA sequences in this specimen translate into the identical CDR3. This sequence joins TRGV9 and TRGJP1. The J gene is not listed in TCRdb, so it was assigned here from a DNA match to germline. The length of the CDR3 is 18 residues. Germline CDR1 reads GITISATS; CDR2 reads ISYDGTV (reference sequence). As DNA, the CDR3 is TGTGCCTTGAGGGAGGTGAAAACTCTTTTTTCCTCTGGTTGGTTCAAGATATTT. Its protein product is CALREVKTLFSSGWFKIF.

This clone was seen many times. For this DNA, TCRdb reports the protein of a much larger clone, which diverges at residue 11, most likely from a read error; the protein presented here is translated directly from the DNA. CDR3 in amino acids: CALWEGKTNYHKKLF. In DNA form, the CDR3 reads TGTGCCTTGTGGGAGGGCAAAACGAATTATCATAAGAAACTCTTT. The rearrangement uses TRGV9 and TRGJ1 or TRGJ2. The J gene was not available in TCRdb and was assigned here by matching the DNA to germline segments. This CDR3 spans 15 amino acids. Germline lookup yields CDR1 GITISATS and CDR2 ISYDGTV (reference sequence).

This clone was detected a few times. This DNA's translation and the protein TCRdb lists, from a much larger clone, do not match at residue 11, likely due to a read error; the protein shown is translated from the DNA. Here the V gene is TRGV9, but the J gene went uncalled. Germline CDR1 GITISATS, CDR2 ISYDGTV (reference sequence). This CDR3 region has 13 residues. In nucleotides, the CDR3 is TGTGCCTTGTGGGAGCCTTCTTATTATAAGGAACTCTTT. This encodes CALWEPSYYKELF.

This clone was counted a few times. TCRdb's listed protein matches a much larger clone and diverges from this DNA's translation at residue 5, likely through a read error; the protein shown comes from the DNA. The rearrangement joins TRGV4 to TRGJ1 or TRGJ2. Germline lookup yields CDR1 EGSTGY and CDR2 YDSYTSSV. This CDR3 is built from 16 residues. The V gene end was trimmed by 5 bases and the J gene end by 3 bases; junction bases not matched to a gene: 16. Written as DNA, the CDR3 is TGTGCCACCTGGGGGGGAGAAGTTAAGCGTTATTATAAGAAACTCTTT. Protein: CATWGGEVKRYYKKLF.

This clone appeared many times. TCRdb's entry gives the protein of a much larger clone, which mismatches this DNA's translation at residue 15, likely from a read error; the protein reported here is translated from the DNA. This chain links TRGV9 with TRGJ1 or TRGJ2. This CDR3 contains 17 residues. The germline CDR1 and CDR2 sequences are GITISATS and ISYDGTV (reference sequence). The CDR3 sequence is CALWEVLGIGNYYKRLF. CDR3 nucleotides: TGTGCCTTGTGGGAGGTGCTTGGGATAGGAAATTATTATAAGAGACTCTTT.

Concerning this clone: TCRdb shows a much larger clone's protein in place of this DNA's translation, and the two differ at residue 11, likely through a read error; the protein shown is translated from the DNA. As DNA, the CDR3 is TGTGCCTTGTGGGTGGACACTGGTTGGTTCAGGATATTT. Protein product: CALWVDTGWFRIF. The V segment is TRGV9, and no J call was made. This CDR3 region has 13 residues. The germline CDR1 and CDR2 sequences are GITISATS and ISYDGTV (reference sequence).

This clone was picked up many times. The amino acid sequence in TCRdb belongs to a much larger clone and departs from this DNA's translation at residue 6, likely a sequencing read error; the sequence shown is translated from the DNA. This rearrangement joins TRGV9 to TRGJP1. The J gene was not available in TCRdb and was assigned here by matching the DNA to germline segments. Germline assignment: CDR1 GITISATS and CDR2 ISYDGTV (reference sequence). CDR3 length equals 15 residues. J lost 3 bases, V lost 2 bases, and 6 bases had no gene match. DNA of the CDR3: TGTGCCTTGTGGGAGGCGCACCCCACTGGTTGGTTCAAGATATTT. Translating gives CALWEAHPTGWFKIF.

This clone was seen ten or more times. The protein given by TCRdb reflects a much larger clone and differs at residue 2 from this DNA's translation, likely from a read error; the protein shown is the DNA's translation. V is TRGV9 and J is TRGJ1 or TRGJ2. The CDR3 loop spans 14 amino acids. Germline lookup yields CDR1 GITISATS and CDR2 ISYDGTV (reference sequence). The CDR3 DNA follows: TGTACCTTGTGGGAGGTGCAGGGGGGGTATAAGAAACTCTTT. As protein: CTLWEVQGGYKKLF.

Comment on this clone: The TCRdb protein comes from a much larger clone and disagrees with this DNA's translation at residue 7, likely due to a read error; the protein given here is derived from the DNA. The V and J genes are TRGV9 and TRGJ1 or TRGJ2. Assignment of the J gene here rests on matching the DNA to germline, because TCRdb gives none. CDR3 length: 15 amino acids. The V segment lost 2 bases and the J segment 1 base; nucleotides outside the gene matches: 8. CDR1 GITISATS and CDR2 ISYDGTV come from the germline V gene (reference sequence). CDR3 loop: CALWEARPNYYKKLF. The CDR3 DNA is TGTGCCTTGTGGGAGGCTCGTCCTAATTATTATAAGAAACTCTTT.

Worth noting for this clone: The protein given by TCRdb reflects a much larger clone and differs at residue 9 from this DNA's translation, likely from a read error; the protein shown is the DNA's translation. CDR3 DNA: TGTGCCTTGTGGGAGAATTATTATGAGAAACTCTTT. Encoded protein: CALWENYYEKLF. This rearrangement joins TRGV9 to TRGJ1 or TRGJ2. Germline matching of the DNA provided the J gene here, since TCRdb leaves it blank. Germline CDR1 reads GITISATS; CDR2 reads ISYDGTV (reference sequence). This CDR3 spans 12 amino acids.

Remarks on this clone: This likely traces to a read error, being one base from a far larger clone. CDR3 in amino acids: CALNYYKKLF. The CDR3 DNA reads TGTGCCTTAAATTATTATAAAAAACTCTTT. The chain is built from TRGV9 and TRGJ1 or TRGJ2. The germline gives CDR1 GITISATS, CDR2 ISYDGTV (reference sequence). The CDR3 runs 10 residues.

This clone is categorized as medium-sized. The chain has TRGV4 and TRGJ1 or TRGJ2. Germline loops: CDR1 EGSTGY, CDR2 YDSYTSSV. CDR3 length: 14 residues. V lost 0 bases and J lost 4; bases outside the gene matches: 6. The chain's CDR3 is CATWDGQRYYKKLF. DNA of the CDR3: TGTGCCACCTGGGATGGGCAGAGGTATTATAAGAAACTCTTT.

On this clone: The translation of this DNA and the TCRdb protein of a much larger clone differ at residue 8, probably owing to a read error; the protein shown here is translated from the DNA. This chain connects TRGV9 to TRGJP1. The J gene was not available in TCRdb and was assigned here by matching the DNA to germline segments. CDR3 length: 16 residues. Germline-derived CDR1 and CDR2 are GITISATS and ISYDGTV (reference sequence). Losses at the gene ends were 2 bases for V and 1 base for J; bases not matched to a gene: 7. The CDR3: CALWEAISTTGWFKIF. CDR3 DNA sequence: TGTGCCTTGTGGGAGGCAATCAGTACCACTGGTTGGTTCAAGATATTT.

On this clone: This DNA's translation and the protein TCRdb lists, from a much larger clone, do not match at residue 12, likely due to a read error; the protein shown is translated from the DNA. The rearrangement links TRGV9 to TRGJP. The CDR3 loop spans 18 amino acids. Germline CDR1 is GITISATS and CDR2 is ISYDGTV (reference sequence). In nucleotides, the CDR3 is TGTGCCTTGTGGGAGGTGTCCCCTCAAGAGTTGCGCAAAAAAATCAAGGTATTT. Encoded protein: CALWEVSPQELRKKIKVF.

This clone was observed a handful of times. The amino acid sequence in TCRdb belongs to a much larger clone and departs from this DNA's translation at residue 5, likely a sequencing read error; the sequence shown is translated from the DNA. V is TRGV9 and J is TRGJ1 or TRGJ2. The J gene comes from matching the DNA to germline here; TCRdb lacks it. V shed 8 bases, J shed 8 bases, and the junction held 9 bases outside the gene matches. The CDR3 contains 11 residues. Germline V gene lookup returns CDR1 GITISATS and CDR2 ISYDGTV (reference sequence). The CDR3 loop reads CALSERHKKLF. CDR3 nucleotides: TGTGCCTTGTCTGAAAGGCATAAGAAACTCTTT.

This clone has a handful of counts. A far more abundant clone sits one base away, making this likely a read error. The same CDR3 arises from other DNA sequences in this sample as well. The chain recombines TRGV9 with TRGJ1 or TRGJ2. In the absence of a J gene in TCRdb, the DNA was matched to germline to assign it here. The CDR3 totals 13 residues. The germline V gene encodes CDR1 GITISATS and CDR2 ISYDGTV (reference sequence). CDR3 loop: CALCRPNYYKKLF. CDR3 coding DNA: TGTGCCCTGTGTCGACCGAATTATTATAAGAAACTCTTT.

This clone was detected ten times or more. This DNA's translation differs at residue 5 from TCRdb's protein, which comes from a much larger clone; a read error is likely, and the protein shown is translated from the DNA. J is TRGJP and V is TRGV9. No J segment appears in TCRdb, so it was assigned here by matching the sequence to germline. Germline CDR1 is GITISATS and CDR2 is ISYDGTV (reference sequence). The CDR3 totals 17 residues. The CDR3 DNA reads TGTGCCTTGTGGGGGGTGCAAGGAGAGTTGGGCAAAAAAATCAAGGTATTT. The encoded protein is CALWGVQGELGKKIKVF.

About this clone itself: The translation of this DNA and the TCRdb protein of a much larger clone differ at residue 9, probably owing to a read error; the protein shown here is translated from the DNA. V is TRGV9 and J is TRGJ1 or TRGJ2. Germline matching of the DNA provided the J gene here, since TCRdb leaves it blank. This CDR3 contains 18 residues. Germline V gene sequence: CDR1 GITISATS, CDR2 ISYDGTV (reference sequence). V shed 0 bases and J 0 bases; nucleotides not matched to a gene: 14. CDR3 coding DNA: TGTGCCTTGTGGGAGGTGCGGTATAGATGCCCGAATTATTATAAGAAACTCTTT. This translates into CALWEVRYRCPNYYKKLF.